This T cell receptor beta chain was retrieved from a study of blood T cell repertoires in COVID-19. Across the whole study: Collection of acute and convalescent COVID-19 samples took place in the United States, Italy and Spain.

How the authors handled the data: For nucleated cells, counts were estimated from reference gene primer amplification. The protocol was immunoSEQ multiplex PCR, while the TCRdb copy is restricted to in-frame clones and leaves out a portion. That table furnishes V, J and clone size, whereas the DNA furnished D and trimming. The table records 250,000 to 300,000 clones, about nine tenths of them present only once. V was pared by 5 bases and J by 1 base, with 9 bases between. The CDR3 is 14 amino acids. Germline CDR1 SNHLY, CDR2 FYNNEI. V usage is TRBV2 and J usage is TRBJ2-1, with D perhaps TRBD2 (5 bases). Sequencing used peripheral blood. This clonotype originated in a woman between 40 and 55 years old who had recovered from COVID-19. The CDR3 sequence: CASSPLGSYNEQFF. The CDR3 DNA reads as TGTGCCAGCAGTCCACTAGGTTCCTACAATGAGCAGTTCTTC.